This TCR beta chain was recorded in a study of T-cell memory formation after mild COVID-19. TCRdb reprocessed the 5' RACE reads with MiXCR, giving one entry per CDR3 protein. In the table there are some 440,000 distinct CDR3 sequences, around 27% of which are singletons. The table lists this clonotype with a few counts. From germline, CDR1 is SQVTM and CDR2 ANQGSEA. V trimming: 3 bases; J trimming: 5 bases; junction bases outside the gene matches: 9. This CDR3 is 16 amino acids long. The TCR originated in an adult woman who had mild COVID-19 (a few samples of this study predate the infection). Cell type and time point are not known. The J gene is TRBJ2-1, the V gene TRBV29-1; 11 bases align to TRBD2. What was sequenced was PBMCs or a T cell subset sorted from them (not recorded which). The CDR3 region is CSVDLASGRYHNEQFF. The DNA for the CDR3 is TGCAGCGTTGATCTGGCTAGCGGGAGGTACCACAATGAGCAGTTCTTC.